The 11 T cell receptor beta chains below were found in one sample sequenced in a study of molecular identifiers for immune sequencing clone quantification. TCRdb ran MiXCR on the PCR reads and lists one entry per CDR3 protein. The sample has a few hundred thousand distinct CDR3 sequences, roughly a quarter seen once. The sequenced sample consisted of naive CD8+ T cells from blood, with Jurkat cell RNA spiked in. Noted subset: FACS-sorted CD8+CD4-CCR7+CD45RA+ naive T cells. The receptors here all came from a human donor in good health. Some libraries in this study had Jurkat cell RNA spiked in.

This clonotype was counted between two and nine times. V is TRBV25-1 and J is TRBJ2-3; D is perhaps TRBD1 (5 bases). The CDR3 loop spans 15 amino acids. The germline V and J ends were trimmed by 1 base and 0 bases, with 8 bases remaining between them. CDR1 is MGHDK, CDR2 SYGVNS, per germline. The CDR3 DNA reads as TGTGCCAGCAGTGAATTTACAGGCAGCACAGATACGCAGTATTTT. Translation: CASSEFTGSTDTQYF.

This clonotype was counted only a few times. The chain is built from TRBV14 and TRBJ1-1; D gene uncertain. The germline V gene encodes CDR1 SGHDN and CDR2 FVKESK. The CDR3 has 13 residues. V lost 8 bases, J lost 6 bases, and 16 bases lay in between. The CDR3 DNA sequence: TGTGCCAGCCGCCCGGGGAGTAGGTCTGAAGCTTTCTTT. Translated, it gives CASRPGSRSEAFF.

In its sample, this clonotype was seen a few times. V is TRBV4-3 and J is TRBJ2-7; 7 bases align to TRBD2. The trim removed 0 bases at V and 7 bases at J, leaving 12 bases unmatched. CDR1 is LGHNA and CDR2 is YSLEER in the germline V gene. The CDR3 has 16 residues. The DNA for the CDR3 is TGCGCCAGCAGCCAAGATCTTCAACTAGCGCTGGGGGAGCAGTACTTC. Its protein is CASSQDLQLALGEQYF.

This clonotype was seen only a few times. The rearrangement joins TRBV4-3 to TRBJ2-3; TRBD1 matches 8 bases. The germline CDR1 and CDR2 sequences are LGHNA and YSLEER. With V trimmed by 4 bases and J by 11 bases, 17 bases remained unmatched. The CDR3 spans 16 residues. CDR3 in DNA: TGCGCCAGCAGCCCTTCAGGACAGGGAGTTTATTCTGGGCAGTATTTT. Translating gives CASSPSGQGVYSGQYF.

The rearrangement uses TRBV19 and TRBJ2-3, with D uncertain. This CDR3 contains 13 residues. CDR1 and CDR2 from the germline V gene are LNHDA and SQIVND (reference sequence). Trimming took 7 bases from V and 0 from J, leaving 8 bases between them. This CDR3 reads CASTDHSTDTQYF. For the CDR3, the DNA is TGTGCCAGTACAGACCATAGCACAGATACGCAGTATTTT. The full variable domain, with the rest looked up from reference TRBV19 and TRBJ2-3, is DGGITQSPKYLFRKEGQNVTLSCEQNLNHDAMYWYRQDPGQGLRLIYYSQIVNDFQKGDIAEGYSVSREKKESFPLTVTSAQKNPTAFYLCASTDHSTDTQYFGPGTRLTVL.

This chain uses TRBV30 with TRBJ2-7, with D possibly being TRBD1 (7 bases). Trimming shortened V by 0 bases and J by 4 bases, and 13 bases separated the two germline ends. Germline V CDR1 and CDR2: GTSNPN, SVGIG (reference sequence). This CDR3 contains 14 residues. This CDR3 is CAWSVRQGGYEQYF. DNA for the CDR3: TGTGCCTGGAGTGTACGCCAGGGGGGATACGAGCAGTACTTC.

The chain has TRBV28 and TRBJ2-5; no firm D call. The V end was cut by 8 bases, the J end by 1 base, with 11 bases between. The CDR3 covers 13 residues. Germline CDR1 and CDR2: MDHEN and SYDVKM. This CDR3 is CASGPNLQETQYF. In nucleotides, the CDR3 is TGTGCCAGCGGCCCTAATCTCCAAGAGACCCAGTACTTC.

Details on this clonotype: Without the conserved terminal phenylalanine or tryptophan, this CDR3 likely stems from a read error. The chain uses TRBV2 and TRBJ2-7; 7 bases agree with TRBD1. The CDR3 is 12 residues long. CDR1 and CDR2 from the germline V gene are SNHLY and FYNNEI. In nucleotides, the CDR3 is TGTTCCAGCAGTGACAGGGCTTCAGAGCAGTACTTA. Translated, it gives CSSSDRASEQYL.

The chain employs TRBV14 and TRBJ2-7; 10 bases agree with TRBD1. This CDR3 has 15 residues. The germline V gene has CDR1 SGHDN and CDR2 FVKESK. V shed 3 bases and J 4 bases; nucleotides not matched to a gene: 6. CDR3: CASSQTGTGVYEQYF. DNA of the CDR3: TGTGCCAGCAGCCAGACCGGGACAGGGGTTTACGAGCAGTACTTC.

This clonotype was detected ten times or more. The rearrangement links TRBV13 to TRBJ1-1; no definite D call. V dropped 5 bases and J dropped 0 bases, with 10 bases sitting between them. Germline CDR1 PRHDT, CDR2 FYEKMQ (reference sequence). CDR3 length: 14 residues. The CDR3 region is CASSGQQMNTEAFF. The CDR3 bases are TGTGCCAGCAGCGGTCAGCAGATGAACACTGAAGCTTTCTTT.

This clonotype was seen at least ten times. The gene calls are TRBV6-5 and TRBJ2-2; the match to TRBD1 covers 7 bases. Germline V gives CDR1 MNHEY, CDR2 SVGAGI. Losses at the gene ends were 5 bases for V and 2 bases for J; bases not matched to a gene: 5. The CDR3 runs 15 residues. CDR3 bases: TGTGCCAGCAGTACGGGACAGCTAAACACCGGGGAGCTGTTTTTT. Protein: CASSTGQLNTGELFF.